This T cell receptor (beta chain) derives from a study of blood T cell repertoires in COVID-19 (dated by TCRdb to 2018 to 2020). Background on the whole study: The collaborator samples originated in the United States, Italy and Spain and spanned the acute and convalescent phases of COVID-19. The material from the prospective study consisted of cDNA or gDNA derived from T cells, B-cell-depleted T cells, or PBMCs. Deeply sampled blood TCRbeta repertoires from subjects exposed to, actively infected with, or recovered from COVID-19 were included in the dataset. The repertoires were released in a freely available public database intended as a resource for research on the immune response to SARS-CoV-2. Samples were obtained from the ongoing ImmuneRACE study (first 160 participants) and from about 1,300 subjects provided by 6 global collaborators. Nearly every sample came with metadata listing a de-identified subject ID, COVID-19 status, age in years and sex. Where available, HLA class I and class II types were obtained from metadata supplied by the sample provider rather than from assay-based typing. The full study reports these points: The quantity of clinical and demographic metadata differed by source and by participant and was supplied without curation.

This clone was counted once. Its antigen specificity is not known. One base away there is no much larger clone; base qualities are not given. Participants in the prospective study were enrolled through a virtual design, were aged about 18 to 100 years, and lived in 24 United States geographic areas. Cohort assignment in the prospective study relied on participant-reported clinical history from a screening survey and a study questionnaire. ImmuneRACE Cohort 3 recovered participants were defined by two consecutive negative NP/OP PCR tests, healthcare professional clearance, or symptom resolution. Mobile phlebotomists in the prospective study collected whole blood, serum and a nasopharyngeal or oropharyngeal swab from every participant. Additional blood draws and questionnaires over an approximately 2-month period could optionally be provided by prospective study participants. Before DNA extraction, prospective study blood samples were shipped either frozen or at room temperature.

TCRbeta CDR3 regions were amplified from genomic DNA using the immunoSEQ Assay, a bias-controlled multiplex PCR. Concerning the study's data processing: The number of nucleated cells in each sample was estimated by amplification of reference gene primers within the assay. To quantify the absolute abundance of each unique TCRbeta CDR3 rearrangement, sequence reads were collapsed and filtered. For each sample, productive Simpson clonality was calculated by taking the square root of Simpson's diversity index across productive rearrangements. What TCRdb holds here is the immuneACCESS table cut down to in-frame rearrangements. Part of the clones is not present; checked against another copy, under half of the missing clones reflect an unresolved V gene, and the others are unexplained. The DNA gave D and trimming, while V, J and clone size come from that table. Recorded for this sample are 180,000 or so clones; over 70% of them occurred a single time. Approximately 13% of the sample is held by the ten biggest clonotypes.

The receptor was isolated from an older woman who had recovered from COVID-19. The sample taken for sequencing was PBMCs or T cells enriched from blood (not recorded which).

Here is the DNA: TGTGCCAGCAGTGTCGACAGGGCGAGTTCACCCCTCCACTTT. It encodes CASSVDRASSPLHF. The sequence links TRBV2 to TRBJ1-6, with TRBD1 matching 7 junction bases. The CDR1 and CDR2 encoded by the germline V gene are SNHLY and FYNNEI. Compared with germline, V lacks 4 bases and J lacks 9 bases; bases without a gene match: 6. The CDR3 holds 14 amino acids from the cysteine to the phenylalanine. The read is trimmed to its CDR3 DNA, 42 bases read in frame from base 1.